Following are 10 T cell receptor beta chains from one sample sequenced in a study of OX40 agonist ivuxolimab in advanced cancers. This table comes from immunoSEQ multiplex PCR, and its TCRdb copy is limited to in-frame clones, with some not included. The sample includes roughly 80,000 clones, 70% to 90% of them seen just once. Sample: CD4+ or CD8+ T cells sorted from blood, taken in a trial of the OX40 agonist ivuxolimab. The source is an adult with an advanced solid tumor such as melanoma, head and neck, liver or kidney cancer.

The V and J genes are TRBV14 and TRBJ1-3; D is ambiguous. CDR1 and CDR2 (germline): SGHDN, FVKESK. The germline V and J ends were trimmed by 5 bases and 4 bases, with 9 bases remaining between them. The length of the CDR3 is 13 residues. This CDR3 is CASSGPGGNTIYF. DNA for the CDR3: TGTGCCAGCAGCGGACCGGGGGGAAACACCATATATTTT.

The rearrangement links TRBV5-4 to TRBJ1-4; D is perhaps TRBD1 (5 bases). V was pared by 3 bases and J by 2 bases, with 8 bases between. Germline CDR1 is SGHNT and CDR2 is YYREEE (reference sequence). The CDR3 has 14 residues. The CDR3: CASSSRVTNEKLFF. In DNA form, the CDR3 reads TGTGCCAGCAGCTCCAGGGTCACTAATGAAAAACTGTTTTTT.

This chain uses TRBV7-2 with TRBJ2-7; 9 bases align to TRBD1. Germline CDR1 reads SGHTA; CDR2 reads FQGNSA. The CDR3 loop spans 15 amino acids. V shed 3 bases and J 1 base; nucleotides not matched to a gene: 4. Here the CDR3 DNA reads TGTGCCAGCAGCTTTCACGGGACAGGGTCCTACGAGCAGTACTTC. This codes for CASSFHGTGSYEQYF.

This chain connects TRBV25-1 to TRBJ1-4; TRBD1 might be the D (5 bases). This CDR3 spans 16 amino acids. The germline V gene has CDR1 MGHDK and CDR2 SYGVNS. Trimming took 2 bases from V and 7 from J, leaving 17 bases between them. CDR3 bases: TGTGCCAGCAGTGAACCTCGGACAAGTTGGAGTGAAAAACTGTTTTTT. It encodes CASSEPRTSWSEKLFF.

The chain employs TRBV6-1 and TRBJ2-7; no firm D call. The V gene's germline CDR1 is MNHNS and CDR2 SASEGT. V lost 1 base to trimming and J lost 6 bases, with 10 bases between them. The CDR3 length is 13 residues. The CDR3 bases are TGTGCCAGCAGTGAAGTGCGTTTTATCGAGCAGTACTTC. This codes for CASSEVRFIEQYF.

The chain combines TRBV2 with TRBJ1-4; D possibly corresponds to TRBD1 (5 bases). The V end lost 5 bases, the J end lost 10 bases, and 17 bases lay between the germline ends. This CDR3 comprises 14 residues. The germline gives CDR1 SNHLY, CDR2 FYNNEI. The CDR3 is CASSPQGSVPKLFF. CDR3 coding DNA: TGTGCCAGCAGTCCTCAGGGATCGGTCCCAAAACTGTTTTTT.

The chain employs TRBV7-8 and TRBJ1-4; a possible D gene is TRBD1 (5 bases). Looked up from germline, CDR1 is SGHVS and CDR2 is FQNEAQ. The CDR3 totals 16 residues. Trimming removed 6 bases from V and 0 bases from J, with 14 bases in between. The CDR3 region is CASSSGVRPTNEKLFF. CDR3 in DNA: TGTGCCAGCAGTTCGGGGGTTCGGCCAACTAATGAAAAACTGTTTTTT.

The J gene is TRBJ2-3, the V gene TRBV5-1; D might be TRBD1 (5 bases). The CDR3 has 15 residues. CDR1 and CDR2 from the germline V gene are SGHRS and YFSETQ. The V end lost 4 bases, the J end lost 1 base, and 13 bases lay between the germline ends. CDR3 in DNA: TGCGCCAGCAGCCGAATAGGGGTAGGCACAGATACGCAGTATTTT. It encodes CASSRIGVGTDTQYF.

This clone was recorded once. The rearrangement uses TRBV6-5 and TRBJ2-7, with TRBD2 identical over 8 bases. The trim removed 5 bases at V and 6 bases at J, leaving 9 bases unmatched. Germline CDR1 MNHEY, CDR2 SVGAGI. There are 14 residues in the CDR3. DNA of the CDR3: TGTGCCAGCAGTCGCGGCGGGGGGCTCGCCGAGCAGTACTTC. Its protein is CASSRGGGLAEQYF.

The chain joins TRBV27 to TRBJ2-1; D unclear. The V end was cut by 2 bases, the J end by 8 bases, with 19 bases between. Germline V gives CDR1 MNHEY, CDR2 SMNVEV (reference sequence). This CDR3 contains 16 residues. The CDR3 sequence is CASSLTPGVGFDEQFF. DNA of the CDR3: TGTGCCAGCAGTTTAACCCCTGGGGTGGGTTTTGATGAGCAGTTCTTC.